This T cell receptor beta chain derives from a study of beta chain features in type 1 diabetes. Across the whole study: In age, gender and cell yields, patients were similar to healthy donors.

Each donor gave one heparinised blood draw averaging about 100 mL. The entirety of the isolated RNA underwent reverse transcription, so expressed TCRB transcripts were sequenced. Only in-frame clones appear in the TCRdb table, and some are missing; sequencing was by immunoSEQ multiplex PCR. The sample has 900,000 or so clones, 15% to 20% seen once. This clone has just a few counts. The CDR3 runs 12 residues. Per germline, CDR1 LNHDA and CDR2 SQIVND (reference sequence). V trimming: 7 bases; J trimming: 6 bases; junction bases outside the gene matches: 4. The receptor was derived from a woman younger than 30 in good health. Sequencing was performed on naive CD4+ T cells from blood. This chain links TRBV19 with TRBJ1-1, with TRBD1 matching over 8 bases. CDR3 protein: CASTYRGAEAFF. The CDR3 coding sequence is TGTGCCAGTACCTACAGGGGGGCTGAAGCTTTCTTT.